One and the same sample provided the 22 T cell receptor beta chains below, sequenced in a study of blood T cell repertoires in COVID-19. Sequenced by immunoSEQ multiplex PCR; TCRdb stores in-frame clones only, minus some. The sample contains 100,000 to 150,000 clones, 85% to 90% of which appear only once. Sequenced sample: peripheral blood. The receptors stem from an elderly man with active or convalescent COVID-19.

The CDR3 is CASSLDRTGMRYTF. The CDR3 region has the DNA TGTGCCAGCAGCTTGGATCGGACGGGGATGAGGTACACCTTC. The chain uses TRBV5-6 and TRBJ1-2; no clear D. Deletions cut 0 bases from V and 11 bases from J, with 17 bases between. CDR3 length equals 14 residues. From germline, CDR1 is SGHDT and CDR2 YYEEEE.

V and J are TRBV6-6 and TRBJ1-2, with D possibly TRBD1 on 5 matching bases. V lost 2 bases to trimming and J lost 8 bases, with 18 bases between them. There are 15 residues in the CDR3. Germline CDR1 and CDR2: MNHNY and SVGAGI (reference sequence). CDR3: CASSYTSRVIGGYTF. CDR3 DNA: TGTGCCAGCAGTTACACCTCCAGGGTCATTGGCGGCTACACCTTC.

The CDR3: CASSYVRGGDTQYF. The DNA for the CDR3 is TGTGCCAGCAGTTACGTGAGAGGGGGAGATACGCAGTATTTT. This chain uses TRBV6-5 with TRBJ2-3, with D possibly TRBD1 on 6 matching bases. In germline, CDR1 is MNHEY, CDR2 SVGAGI. V lost 2 bases to trimming and J lost 5 bases, with 11 bases between them. The length of the CDR3 is 14 residues.

The chain carries TRBV6-6 and TRBJ1-2; tentatively, D is TRBD1 (6 bases). The length of the CDR3 is 13 residues. Germline V CDR1 and CDR2: MNHNY, SVGAGI (reference sequence). Trimming removed 6 bases at V and 7 bases at J, with 15 bases between. As DNA, the CDR3 is TGTGCCAGCAGCCCCTCGGACAGTACTGGCTACACCTTC. This translates into CASSPSDSTGYTF.

This chain joins TRBV6-6 and TRBJ2-2, with a possible D match to TRBD1 (5 bases). Germline CDR1 MNHNY, CDR2 SVGAGI (reference sequence). V dropped 6 bases and J dropped 0 bases, with 11 bases sitting between them. The CDR3 runs to 15 residues. The CDR3 is CASRTTASNTGELFF. CDR3 DNA sequence: TGTGCCAGCAGGACGACAGCGTCGAACACCGGGGAGCTGTTTTTT.

The V and J genes are TRBV11-3 and TRBJ2-3; D unresolved. The CDR3 is made up of 12 amino acids. The V gene lost 4 bases and the J gene lost 5 bases, with 7 bases spanning the gap. CDR1 and CDR2 from the germline V gene are SGHNT and YENEEA. The CDR3 DNA reads as TGTGCCAGCAGCTCGTCCGGAGATACGCAGTATTTT. Its protein product is CASSSSGDTQYF.

The rearrangement links TRBV6-1 to TRBJ1-3, with D possibly TRBD1 on 6 matching bases. V was clipped by 2 bases and J by 0 bases, with 11 bases between them. The CDR3 consists of 16 residues. Germline V gene lookup returns CDR1 MNHNS and CDR2 SASEGT. CDR3 in DNA: TGTGCCAGCAGTGAACAGGGGAAGGCCTCTGGAAACACCATATATTTT. Translated, it gives CASSEQGKASGNTIYF.

The chain has TRBV6-2 or TRBV6-3 and TRBJ2-3, with 14 bases matching TRBD2. Losses at the gene ends were 2 bases for V and 5 bases for J; bases not matched to a gene: 9. Germline lookup yields CDR1 MNHEY and CDR2 SVGEGT. The CDR3 covers 18 residues. The CDR3 nucleotides are TGTGCCAGCAGTTACGATCCTGGGACTAGCGGGAGAGGAGATACGCAGTATTTT. Translating gives CASSYDPGTSGRGDTQYF.

CDR3 nucleotides: TGTGCCAGCAGTGACCCCTACAGGGAGCTCAACTATGGCTACACCTTC. It translates to CASSDPYRELNYGYTF. The chain has TRBV6-1 and TRBJ1-2, with D perhaps matching TRBD1 (6 bases). V was pared by 3 bases and J by 2 bases, with 16 bases between. CDR3 length: 16 residues. Looked up from germline, CDR1 is MNHNS and CDR2 is SASEGT.

The CDR3 coding sequence is TGTGCCAGCAGCAAAGGGAGGGGGAGCACAGATACGCAGTATTTT. Translation: CASSKGRGSTDTQYF. The J gene is TRBJ2-3, the V gene TRBV7-7; TRBD2 might be the D (7 bases). The CDR3 has 15 residues. Germline V CDR1 and CDR2: SSHAT, FNYEAQ (reference sequence). The V end was cut by 5 bases, the J end by 0 bases, with 12 bases between.

The gene calls are TRBV7-8 and TRBJ2-3, with 7 positions matching TRBD1. Germline lookup yields CDR1 SGHVS and CDR2 FQNEAQ. The CDR3 totals 16 residues. V lost 4 bases to trimming and J lost 1 base; unmatched junction nucleotides: 8. CDR3 in amino acids: CASSSPLGQGTDTQYF. CDR3 nucleotides: TGTGCCAGCAGCTCACCCCTTGGACAGGGCACAGATACGCAGTATTTT. The full variable domain, in which reference TRBV7-8 and TRBJ2-3 provide the parts outside the CDR3, is GAGVSQSPRYKVAKRGQDVALRCDPISGHVSLFWYQQALGQGPEFLTYFQNEAQLDKSGLPSDRFFAERPEGSVSTLKIQRTQQEDSAVYLCASSSPLGQGTDTQYFGPGTRLTVL.

This sequence joins TRBV9 and TRBJ2-7, with 7 bases matching TRBD2. V shed 3 bases and J 6 bases; nucleotides not matched to a gene: 9. The CDR3 consists of 14 residues. CDR1 is SGDLS, CDR2 YYNGEE, per germline. CDR3: CASSGVGGRAEQYF. In DNA, the CDR3 is TGTGCCAGCAGCGGAGTCGGTGGGAGGGCCGAGCAGTACTTC.

The V gene is TRBV2, the J gene TRBJ1-2, with D maybe TRBD1 (5 bases). CDR1 and CDR2 (germline): SNHLY, FYNNEI. Trimming stripped 6 bases from V and 2 bases from J, with 19 bases between. The CDR3 spans 16 residues. This CDR3 reads CASSPSRARANYGYTF. In nucleotides, the CDR3 is TGTGCCAGCAGCCCATCCAGGGCTAGAGCGAACTATGGCTACACCTTC.

This clone was detected only a few times. This chain connects TRBV11-1 to TRBJ2-1, with TRBD1 matching over 8 bases. The V segment lost 2 bases and the J segment 4 bases; nucleotides outside the gene matches: 7. Per the germline V gene, CDR1 is SGHAT and CDR2 is FQDESV (reference sequence). CDR3 length: 16 residues. The CDR3 region is CASSLQGAEPYNEQFF. Here the CDR3 DNA reads TGTGCCAGCAGCTTACAGGGGGCCGAACCTTACAATGAGCAGTTCTTC.

The gene calls are TRBV10-3 and TRBJ2-2, with 7 nucleotides matching TRBD2. Germline lookup yields CDR1 ENHRY and CDR2 SYGVKD. The junction had 9 bases not matched to a gene; V was cut back by 10 bases and J by 4 bases. CDR3 length: 14 residues. CDR3 coding DNA: TGTGCCAGCGGCGGGAGTCGTAGCACCGGGGAGCTGTTTTTT. Translation: CASGGSRSTGELFF.

The V and J genes are TRBV9 and TRBJ1-3; weak D call: TRBD1 (5 bases). Trimming pared 0 bases from V and 0 bases from J, leaving 13 bases between. Germline CDR1 and CDR2: SGDLS and YYNGEE. The CDR3 totals 17 residues. CDR3 sequence reads: CASSVAGSGVSGNTIYF. In nucleotides, the CDR3 is TGTGCCAGCAGCGTAGCCGGGTCGGGGGTCTCTGGAAACACCATATATTTT. The variable domain in full, completed from reference TRBV9 and TRBJ1-3, reads DSGVTQTPKHLITATGQRVTLRCSPRSGDLSVYWYQQSLDQGLQFLIQYYNGEERAKGNILERFSAQQFPDLHSELNLSSLELGDSALYFCASSVAGSGVSGNTIYFGEGSWLTVV.

The gene calls are TRBV29-1 and TRBJ2-2, with TRBD2 as a possible D gene (6 bases). The CDR3 totals 12 residues. V was clipped by 3 bases and J by 6 bases, with 8 bases between them. Germline V gene lookup returns CDR1 SQVTM and CDR2 ANQGSEA. CDR3 sequence: CSVDGSPGELFF. In DNA, the CDR3 is TGCAGCGTTGACGGGAGCCCCGGGGAGCTGTTTTTT.

As to this clone: At one boundary the junction diverges from the germline segment, which might be a read error. The chain links TRBV6-5 to TRBJ2-5; the D gene is possibly TRBD1 (6 bases). Germline V gene lookup returns CDR1 MNHEY and CDR2 SVGAGI. The CDR3 consists of 15 residues. CDR3 DNA: TGTGCCGGCAGCCACAGGGTAGGGGGACAAGAGACCCAGTACTTC. Translating it yields CAGSHRVGGQETQYF.

The chain recombines TRBV10-3 with TRBJ2-1, with TRBD1 matching over 7 bases. Germline CDR1 is ENHRY and CDR2 is SYGVKD. J gave up 4 bases and V 11 bases, and 8 bases lay outside the gene matches. The length of the CDR3 is 13 residues. The CDR3 reads CASNRGEYNEQFF. CDR3 sequence (DNA): TGTGCCTCCAACAGGGGCGAGTACAATGAGCAGTTCTTC.

Here the CDR3 DNA reads TGTGCCAGCTCTGACAGTAATCAGCCCCAGCATTTT. It specifies CASSDSNQPQHF. V usage is TRBV18 and J usage is TRBJ1-5, with TRBD1 as a possible D gene (5 bases). In germline, CDR1 is KGHSH, CDR2 LQKENI. The CDR3 covers 12 residues. V was cut by 6 bases and J by 4 bases, with 7 bases left in between.

This rearrangement joins TRBV4-3 to TRBJ2-3; 9 nucleotides agree with TRBD2. The ends lost 0 bases at V and 2 bases at J; junction bases unmatched: 3. The length of the CDR3 is 16 residues. Looked up from germline, CDR1 is LGHNA and CDR2 is YSLEER. CDR3 nucleotide sequence: TGCGCCAGCAGCCAAGACCTAGCGGGATCCACAGATACGCAGTATTTT. Protein product: CASSQDLAGSTDTQYF.

The gene calls are TRBV6-5 and TRBJ2-7, with 9 bases lining up with TRBD1. The trim removed 6 bases at V and 3 bases at J, leaving 3 bases unmatched. The CDR3 spans 13 residues. Germline values: CDR1 MNHEY, CDR2 SVGAGI. The CDR3 loop is CASSLGQGYEQYF. In DNA, the CDR3 is TGTGCCAGCAGCCTGGGACAGGGCTACGAGCAGTACTTC.